This T cell receptor (beta chain) was documented in a study of T cells expressing NK-cell markers. Each CDR3 protein gets one entry in TCRdb, which reprocessed the 5' RACE reads and gives no DNA. The sample totals 400,000 to 550,000 distinct CDR3 sequences. Germline-derived CDR1 and CDR2 are SGHTA and FQGNSA. CDR3 size: 16 residues. The specimen sequenced was blood T cells: a sorted CD56 or NKG2C T cell subset, CD4+ or CD8+ T cells, or bulk PBMC T cells (not recorded which). The receptor comes from a woman aged 18 to 75 in good health. The chain uses TRBV7-2 and TRBJ2-7; TCRdb picks TRBD2, but there is no DNA to check that call. The CDR3 sequence is CASSFSGTSGIYEQYF.